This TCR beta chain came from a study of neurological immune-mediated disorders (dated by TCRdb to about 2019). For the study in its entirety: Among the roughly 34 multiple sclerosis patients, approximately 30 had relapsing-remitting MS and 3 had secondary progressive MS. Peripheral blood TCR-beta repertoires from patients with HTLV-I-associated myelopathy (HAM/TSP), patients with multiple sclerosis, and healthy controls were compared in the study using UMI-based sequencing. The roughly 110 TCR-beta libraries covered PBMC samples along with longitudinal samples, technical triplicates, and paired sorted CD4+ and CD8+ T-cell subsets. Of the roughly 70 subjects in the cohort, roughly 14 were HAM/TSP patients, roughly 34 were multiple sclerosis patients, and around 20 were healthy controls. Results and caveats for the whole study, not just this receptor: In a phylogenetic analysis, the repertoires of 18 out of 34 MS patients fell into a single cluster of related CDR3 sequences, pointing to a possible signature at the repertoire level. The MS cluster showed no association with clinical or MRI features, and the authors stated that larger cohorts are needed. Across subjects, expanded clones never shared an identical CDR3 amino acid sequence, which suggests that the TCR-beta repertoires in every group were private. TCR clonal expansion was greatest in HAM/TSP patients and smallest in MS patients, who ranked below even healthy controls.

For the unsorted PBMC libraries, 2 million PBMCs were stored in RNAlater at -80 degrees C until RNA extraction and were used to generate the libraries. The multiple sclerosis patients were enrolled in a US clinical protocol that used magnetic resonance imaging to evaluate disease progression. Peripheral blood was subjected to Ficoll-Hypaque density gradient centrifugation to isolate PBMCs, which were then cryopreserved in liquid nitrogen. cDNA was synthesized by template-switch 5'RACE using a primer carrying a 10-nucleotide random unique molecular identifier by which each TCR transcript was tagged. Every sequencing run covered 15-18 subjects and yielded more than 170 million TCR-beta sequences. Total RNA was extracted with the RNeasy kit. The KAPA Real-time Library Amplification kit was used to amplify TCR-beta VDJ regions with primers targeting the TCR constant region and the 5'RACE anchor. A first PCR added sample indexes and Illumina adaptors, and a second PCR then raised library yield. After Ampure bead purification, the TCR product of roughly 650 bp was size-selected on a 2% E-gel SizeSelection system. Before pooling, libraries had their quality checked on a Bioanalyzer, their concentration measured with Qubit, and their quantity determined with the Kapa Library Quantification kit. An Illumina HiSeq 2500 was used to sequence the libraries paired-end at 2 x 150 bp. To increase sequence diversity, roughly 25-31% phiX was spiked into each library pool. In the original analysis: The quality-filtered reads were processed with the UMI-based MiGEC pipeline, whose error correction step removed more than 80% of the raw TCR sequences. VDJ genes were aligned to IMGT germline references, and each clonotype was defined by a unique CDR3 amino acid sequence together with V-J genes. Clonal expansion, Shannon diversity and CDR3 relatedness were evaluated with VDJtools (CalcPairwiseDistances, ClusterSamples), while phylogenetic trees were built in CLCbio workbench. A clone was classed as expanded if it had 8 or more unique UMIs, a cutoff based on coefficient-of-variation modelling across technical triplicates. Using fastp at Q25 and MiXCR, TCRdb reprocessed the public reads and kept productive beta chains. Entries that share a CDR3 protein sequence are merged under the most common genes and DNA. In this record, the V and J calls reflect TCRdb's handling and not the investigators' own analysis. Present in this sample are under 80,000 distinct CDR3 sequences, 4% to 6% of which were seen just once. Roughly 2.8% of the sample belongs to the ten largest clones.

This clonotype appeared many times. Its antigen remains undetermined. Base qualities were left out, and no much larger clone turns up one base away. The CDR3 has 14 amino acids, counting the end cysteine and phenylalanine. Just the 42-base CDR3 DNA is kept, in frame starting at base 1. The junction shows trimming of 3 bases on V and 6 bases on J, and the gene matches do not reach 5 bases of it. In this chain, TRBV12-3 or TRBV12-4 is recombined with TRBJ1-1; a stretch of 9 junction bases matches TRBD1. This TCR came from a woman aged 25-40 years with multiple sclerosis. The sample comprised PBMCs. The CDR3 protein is CASSFRDRVSEAFF. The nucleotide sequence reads TGTGCCAGCAGTTTCAGGGACAGGGTCTCTGAAGCTTTCTTT.